This is a list of T cell receptor beta chains from one sample in a study of graft-versus-host responses after intestinal transplantation. Sequencing was performed with immunoSEQ multiplex PCR; in TCRdb, only in-frame clones are kept and a portion is missing. The profile covers roughly 21,000 clones, with roughly 41% appearing a single time and about 1.5% taken by the ten largest. Sequences were derived from alloreactive CD8+ T cells from a mixed lymphocyte reaction culture, sampled before intestinal transplant. The receptors were sampled from a human patient who received an intestinal transplant. Both conserved end residues are part of each CDR3. Each record gives: D gene, clone size, CDR3 length, V gene, J gene, CDR3 DNA, CDR3 protein. A D gene is named only where the DNA matches it firmly. Only part of the rows carry a size: once, few, many, or a class if the clone is expanded.

.	once	13	TRBV6-1	TRBJ2-7	TGTGCCATCAGTGAAAGGGGAACCTACGAGCAGTACTTC	CAISERGTYEQYF
TRBD2	few	14	TRBV2	TRBJ2-7	TGTGCCAGCAGCGTCCTAGCGCGGGAGGGCGAGCAGTACTTC	CASSVLAREGEQYF
.	few	14	TRBV5-4	TRBJ2-7	TGTGCCAGCAGCCCCGGCCTAGTTATCAGCGAGCAGTACTTC	CASSPGLVISEQYF
.	.	13	TRBV25-1	TRBJ2-7	TGTGCCAGCAGAGCCGGACAGTCCTACGAGCAGTACTTC	CASRAGQSYEQYF
TRBD1	.	13	TRBV6-6	TRBJ2-4	TGTGCCAGCGTTCCACAGGGGACAAACATTCAGTACTTC	CASVPQGTNIQYF
.	medium-sized	15	TRBV6-6	TRBJ1-2	TGTGCCAGCAGTTACCTTGGAGGCGGCGCCTATGGCTACACCTTC	CASSYLGGGAYGYTF
.	few	16	TRBV21-1	TRBJ2-1	TGTGCCAGCTCGGTGGCCCCCGTAACCCTCTACAATGAGCAGTTCTTC	CASSVAPVTLYNEQFF
.	medium-sized	15	TRBV28	TRBJ1-4	TGTGCCAGCAGTTTAGACCTTGCAACTAATGAAAAACTGTTTTTT	CASSLDLATNEKLFF
.	.	13	TRBV11-2	TRBJ2-3	TGTGCCAGCAAGGGTCCTGGTAGAGATACGCAGTATTTT	CASKGPGRDTQYF
TRBD1	.	14	TRBV5-1	TRBJ1-4	TGCGCCAGCAGCTGGGGGACAGGGAATGAAAAACTGTTTTTT	CASSWGTGNEKLFF
.	medium-sized	12	TRBV28	TRBJ2-1	TGTGCCAGCAGTTTAAGGGACAATGAGCAGTTCTTC	CASSLRDNEQFF
.	few	12	TRBV6-6	TRBJ2-7	TGTGCCACGGGGGAGGTGAGAGTGGGAAGGTACTTC	CATGEVRVGRYF
.	.	15	TRBV9	TRBJ2-1	TGTGCCAGCAGCGGCTCTAGCCTAGGGGGAGTTGAGCAGTTCTTC	CASSGSSLGGVEQFF
TRBD2	.	20	TRBV5-5	TRBJ2-7	TGTGCCAGCAGCAGCACGGGCGGGATTTGCAAGCGGGGGAGCTCCTACGAGCAGTACTTC	CASSSTGGICKRGSSYEQYF